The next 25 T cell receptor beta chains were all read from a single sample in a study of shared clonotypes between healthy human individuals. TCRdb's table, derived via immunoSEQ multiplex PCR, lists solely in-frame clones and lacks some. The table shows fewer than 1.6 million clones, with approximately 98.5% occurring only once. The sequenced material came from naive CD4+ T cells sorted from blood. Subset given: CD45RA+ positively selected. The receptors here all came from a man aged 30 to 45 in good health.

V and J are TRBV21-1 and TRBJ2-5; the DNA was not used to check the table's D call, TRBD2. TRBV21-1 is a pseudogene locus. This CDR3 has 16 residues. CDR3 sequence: CASSNPRLVDQETQYF. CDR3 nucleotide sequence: TGTGCCAGCAGCAATCCACGGTTAGTGGACCAAGAGACCCAGTACTTC.

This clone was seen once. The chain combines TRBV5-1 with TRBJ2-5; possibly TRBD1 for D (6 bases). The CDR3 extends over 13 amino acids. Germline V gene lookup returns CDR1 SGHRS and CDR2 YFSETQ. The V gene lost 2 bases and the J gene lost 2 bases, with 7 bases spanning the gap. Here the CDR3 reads CASSFQGQETQYF. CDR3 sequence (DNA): TGCGCCAGCAGCTTCCAGGGGCAAGAGACCCAGTACTTC.

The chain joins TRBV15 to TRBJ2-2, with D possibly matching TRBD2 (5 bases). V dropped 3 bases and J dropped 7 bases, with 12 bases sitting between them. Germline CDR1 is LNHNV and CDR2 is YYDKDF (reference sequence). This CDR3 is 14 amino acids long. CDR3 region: CATSRGVFVGELFF. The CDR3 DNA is TGTGCCACCAGCAGGGGAGTCTTTGTCGGGGAGCTGTTTTTT.

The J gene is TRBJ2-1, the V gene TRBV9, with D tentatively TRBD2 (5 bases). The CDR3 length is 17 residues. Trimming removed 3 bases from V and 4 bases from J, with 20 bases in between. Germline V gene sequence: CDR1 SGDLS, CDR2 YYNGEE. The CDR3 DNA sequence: TGTGCCAGCAGCGCCCCTCCCGGGGTAGCGACTTACAATGAGCAGTTCTTC. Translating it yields CASSAPPGVATYNEQFF. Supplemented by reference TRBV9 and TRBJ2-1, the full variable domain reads DSGVTQTPKHLITATGQRVTLRCSPRSGDLSVYWYQQSLDQGLQFLIQYYNGEERAKGNILERFSAQQFPDLHSELNLSSLELGDSALYFCASSAPPGVATYNEQFFGPGTRLTVL.

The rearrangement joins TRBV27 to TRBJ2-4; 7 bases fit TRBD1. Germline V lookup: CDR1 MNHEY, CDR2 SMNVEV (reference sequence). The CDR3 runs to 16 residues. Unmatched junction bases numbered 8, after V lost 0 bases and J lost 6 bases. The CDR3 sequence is CASSLSGVGTVNIQYF. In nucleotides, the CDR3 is TGTGCCAGCAGTTTATCGGGGGTGGGGACAGTAAACATTCAGTACTTC.

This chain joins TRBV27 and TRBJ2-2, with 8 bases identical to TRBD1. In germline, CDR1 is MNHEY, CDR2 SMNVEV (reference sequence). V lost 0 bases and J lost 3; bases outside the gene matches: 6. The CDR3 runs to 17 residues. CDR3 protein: CASSLSRTGGYTGELFF. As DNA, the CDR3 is TGTGCCAGCAGTTTATCGAGAACAGGGGGTTACACCGGGGAGCTGTTTTTT.

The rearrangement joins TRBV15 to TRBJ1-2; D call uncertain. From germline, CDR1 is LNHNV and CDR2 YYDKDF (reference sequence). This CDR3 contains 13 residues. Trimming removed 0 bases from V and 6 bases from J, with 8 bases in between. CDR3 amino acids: CATSREVRNGYTF. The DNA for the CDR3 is TGTGCCACCAGCAGAGAAGTTCGGAATGGCTACACCTTC.

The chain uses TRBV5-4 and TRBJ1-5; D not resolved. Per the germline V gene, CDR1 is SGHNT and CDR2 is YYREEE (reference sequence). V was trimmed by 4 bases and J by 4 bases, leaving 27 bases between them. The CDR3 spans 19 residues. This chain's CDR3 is CASSLASILRGITNQPQHF. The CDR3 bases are TGTGCCAGCAGCCTGGCCAGTATACTAAGAGGGATCACGAATCAGCCCCAGCATTTT.

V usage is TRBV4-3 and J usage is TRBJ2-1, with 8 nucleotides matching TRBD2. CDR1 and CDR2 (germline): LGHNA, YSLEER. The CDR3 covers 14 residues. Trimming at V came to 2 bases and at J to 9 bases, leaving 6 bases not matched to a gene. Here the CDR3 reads CASSQPGGRGEQFF. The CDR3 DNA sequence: TGCGCCAGCAGCCAACCGGGAGGGCGGGGTGAGCAGTTCTTC.

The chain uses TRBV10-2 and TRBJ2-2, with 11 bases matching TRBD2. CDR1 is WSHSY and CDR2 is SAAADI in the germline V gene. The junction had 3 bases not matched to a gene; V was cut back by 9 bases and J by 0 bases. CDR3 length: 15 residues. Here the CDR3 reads CASRTSGPNTGELFF. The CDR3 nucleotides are TGCGCCAGTCGGACTAGCGGGCCGAACACCGGGGAGCTGTTTTTT.

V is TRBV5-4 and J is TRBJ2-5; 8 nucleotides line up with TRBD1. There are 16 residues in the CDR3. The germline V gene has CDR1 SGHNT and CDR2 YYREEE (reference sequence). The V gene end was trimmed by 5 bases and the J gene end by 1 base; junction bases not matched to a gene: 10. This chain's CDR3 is CASSSRTGRPQETQYF. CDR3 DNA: TGTGCCAGCAGTTCGAGGACAGGGAGGCCCCAAGAGACCCAGTACTTC.

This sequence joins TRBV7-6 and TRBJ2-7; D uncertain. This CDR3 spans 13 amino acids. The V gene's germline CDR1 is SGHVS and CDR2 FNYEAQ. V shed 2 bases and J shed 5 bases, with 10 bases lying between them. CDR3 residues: CASSLRAADEQYF. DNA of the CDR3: TGTGCCAGCAGCTTAAGGGCTGCAGACGAGCAGTACTTC.

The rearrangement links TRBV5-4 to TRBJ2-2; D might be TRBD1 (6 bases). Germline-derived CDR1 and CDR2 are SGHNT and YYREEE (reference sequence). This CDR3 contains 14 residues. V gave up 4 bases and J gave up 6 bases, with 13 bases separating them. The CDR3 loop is CASSRIGQSGELFF. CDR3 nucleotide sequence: TGTGCCAGCAGCCGCATCGGACAGTCCGGGGAGCTGTTTTTT. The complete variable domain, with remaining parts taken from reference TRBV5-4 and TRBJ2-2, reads ETGVTQSPTHLIKTRGQQVTLRCSSQSGHNTVSWYQQALGQGPQFIFQYYREEENGRGNFPPRFSGLQFPNYSSELNVNALELDDSALYLCASSRIGQSGELFFGEGSRLTVL.

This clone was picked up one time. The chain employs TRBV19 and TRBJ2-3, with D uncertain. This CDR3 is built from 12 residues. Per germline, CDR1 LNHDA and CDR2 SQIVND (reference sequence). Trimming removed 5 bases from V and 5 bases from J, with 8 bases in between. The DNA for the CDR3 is TGTGCCAGTAGTCCTAAGGGAGATACGCAGTATTTT. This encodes CASSPKGDTQYF.

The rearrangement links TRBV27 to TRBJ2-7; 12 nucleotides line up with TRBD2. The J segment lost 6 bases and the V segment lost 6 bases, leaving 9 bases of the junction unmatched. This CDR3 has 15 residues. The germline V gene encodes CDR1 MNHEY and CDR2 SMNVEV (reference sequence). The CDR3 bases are TGTGCCAGCAGCGTGAGGACTAGCGGGATCTCCGAGCAGTACTTC. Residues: CASSVRTSGISEQYF.

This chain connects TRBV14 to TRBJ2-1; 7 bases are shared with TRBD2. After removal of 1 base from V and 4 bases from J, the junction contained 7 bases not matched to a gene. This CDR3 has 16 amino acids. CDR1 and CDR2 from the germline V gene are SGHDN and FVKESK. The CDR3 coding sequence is TGTGCCAGCAGCCAAGGGGCTAGCGGACCTTACAATGAGCAGTTCTTC. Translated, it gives CASSQGASGPYNEQFF.

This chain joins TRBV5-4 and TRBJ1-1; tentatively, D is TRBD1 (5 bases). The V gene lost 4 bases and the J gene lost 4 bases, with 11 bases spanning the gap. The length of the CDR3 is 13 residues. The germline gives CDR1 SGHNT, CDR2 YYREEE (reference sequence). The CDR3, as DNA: TGTGCCAGCAGCGGAGCAGGGATCACTGAAGCTTTCTTT. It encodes CASSGAGITEAFF.

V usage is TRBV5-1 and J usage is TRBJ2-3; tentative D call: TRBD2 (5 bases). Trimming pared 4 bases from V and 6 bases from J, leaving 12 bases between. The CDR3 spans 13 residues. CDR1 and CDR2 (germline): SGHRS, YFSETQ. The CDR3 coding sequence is TGCGCCAGCAGCGGAGGACTGGGCGATACGCAGTATTTT. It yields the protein CASSGGLGDTQYF.

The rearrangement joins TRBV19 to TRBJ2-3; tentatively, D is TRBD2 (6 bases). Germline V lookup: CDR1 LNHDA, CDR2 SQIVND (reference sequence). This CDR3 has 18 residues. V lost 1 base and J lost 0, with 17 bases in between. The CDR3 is CASSIALLARTSTDTQYF. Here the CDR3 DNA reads TGTGCCAGTAGTATAGCCCTTCTAGCGAGGACTAGCACAGATACGCAGTATTTT.

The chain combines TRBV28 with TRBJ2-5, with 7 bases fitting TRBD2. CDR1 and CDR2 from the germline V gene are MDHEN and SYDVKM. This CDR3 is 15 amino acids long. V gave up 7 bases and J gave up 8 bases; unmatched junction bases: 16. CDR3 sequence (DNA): TGTGCCAGCACCAGAGGTGGGGAGGGCCCCCCCACCCAGTACTTC. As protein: CASTRGGEGPPTQYF.

The DNA for the CDR3 is TGTGCCAGCAGCGATGGACAGGGGTTCTCCTCTGGAAACACCATATATTTT. This codes for CASSDGQGFSSGNTIYF. The rearrangement joins TRBV9 to TRBJ1-3, with 9 nucleotides matching TRBD1. J gave up 0 bases and V 3 bases, and 7 bases lay outside the gene matches. The CDR3 spans 17 residues. Germline V gene lookup returns CDR1 SGDLS and CDR2 YYNGEE.

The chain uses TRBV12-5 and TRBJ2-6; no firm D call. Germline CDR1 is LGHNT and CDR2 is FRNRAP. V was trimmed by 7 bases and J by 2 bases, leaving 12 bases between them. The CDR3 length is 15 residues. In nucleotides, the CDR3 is TGTGCTAGTGCCCTGGGTACTCCTGGGGCCAACGTCCTGACTTTC. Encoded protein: CASALGTPGANVLTF. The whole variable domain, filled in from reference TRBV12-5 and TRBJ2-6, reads DARVTQTPRHKVTEMGQEVTMRCQPILGHNTVFWYRQTMMQGLELLAYFRNRAPLDDSGMPKDRFSAEMPDATLATLKIQPSEPRDSAVYFCASALGTPGANVLTFGAGSRLTVL.

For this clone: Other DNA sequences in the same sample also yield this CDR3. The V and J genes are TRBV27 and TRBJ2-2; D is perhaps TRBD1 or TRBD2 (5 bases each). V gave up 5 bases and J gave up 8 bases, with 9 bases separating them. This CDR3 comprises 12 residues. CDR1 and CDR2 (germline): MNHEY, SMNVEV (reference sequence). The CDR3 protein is CASSLGVGELFF. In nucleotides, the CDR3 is TGTGCCAGCAGTCTGGGGGTTGGGGAGCTGTTTTTT.

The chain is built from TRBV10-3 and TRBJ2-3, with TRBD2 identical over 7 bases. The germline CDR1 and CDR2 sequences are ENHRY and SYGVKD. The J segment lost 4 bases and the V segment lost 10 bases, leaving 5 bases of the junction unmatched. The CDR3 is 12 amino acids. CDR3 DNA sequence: TGTGCCAGCGCGGGAGCTGCAGATACGCAGTATTTT. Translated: CASAGAADTQYF.

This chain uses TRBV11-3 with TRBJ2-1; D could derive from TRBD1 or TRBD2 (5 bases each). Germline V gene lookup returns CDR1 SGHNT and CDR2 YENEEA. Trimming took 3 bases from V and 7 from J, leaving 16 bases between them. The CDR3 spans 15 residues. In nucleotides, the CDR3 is TGTGCCAGCAGCTTGGGGGTGCTCCAGGGAAATGAGCAGTTCTTC. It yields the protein CASSLGVLQGNEQFF.